The 25 T cell receptor beta chains below were found in one sample sequenced in a study of cytomegalovirus exposure and HLA in healthy donors. PCR involved 60 Vbeta and 13 Jbeta primers. Using immunoSEQ multiplex PCR, the repertoire was profiled, and TCRdb retains in-frame clones only, with some absent. The profile shows 100,000 to 120,000 clones, 65% to 85% of them singletons. The sample taken for sequencing was PBMCs. Receptor source: a male donor in good health and CMV-seronegative.

Many counts were recorded for this clone. The chain joins TRBV7-3 to TRBJ1-2, with D hard to call. The CDR3 consists of 14 residues. Deletions cut 5 bases from V and 4 bases from J, with 14 bases between. In germline, CDR1 is SGHTA, CDR2 FQGTGA. The CDR3 sequence: CASSQYGLGYGYTF. The CDR3 nucleotides are TGTGCCAGCAGCCAATATGGACTCGGCTATGGCTACACCTTC.

This chain uses TRBV27 with TRBJ2-7; 7 positions agree with TRBD1. The CDR3 covers 14 residues. The V gene's germline CDR1 is MNHEY and CDR2 SMNVEV (reference sequence). The junction had 3 bases not matched to a gene; V was cut back by 3 bases and J by 1 base. The CDR3 protein is CASSFSGQSYEQYF. CDR3 sequence (DNA): TGTGCCAGCAGTTTCTCGGGACAGTCCTACGAGCAGTACTTC.

The chain employs TRBV5-4 and TRBJ1-6; D is ambiguous. Trimming cost V 0 bases and J 10 bases, with 11 bases left between them. CDR3 size: 14 residues. CDR1 and CDR2 from the germline V gene are SGHNT and YYREEE (reference sequence). CDR3 sequence (DNA): TGTGCCAGCAGCTTGGAACAGATCGACTCACCCCTCCACTTT. This encodes CASSLEQIDSPLHF. Based on the CDR3 plus reference TRBV5-4 and TRBJ1-6, the full variable domain is ETGVTQSPTHLIKTRGQQVTLRCSSQSGHNTVSWYQQALGQGPQFIFQYYREEENGRGNFPPRFSGLQFPNYSSELNVNALELDDSALYLCASSLEQIDSPLHFGNGTRLTVT.

This rearrangement joins TRBV30 to TRBJ2-7; the match to TRBD1 covers 7 bases. The CDR3 totals 14 residues. The trim removed 2 bases at V and 4 bases at J, leaving 8 bases unmatched. Germline lookup yields CDR1 GTSNPN and CDR2 SVGIG (reference sequence). The CDR3 loop reads CAWSTGAGNYEQYF. CDR3 nucleotide sequence: TGTGCCTGGAGTACAGGGGCGGGCAATTACGAGCAGTACTTC.

The chain links TRBV18 to TRBJ1-2; TRBD1 is a possible D gene (5 bases). The CDR3 is 13 amino acids. The ends were cut back, 5 bases at V and 4 bases at J, with 11 bases in the middle. The V gene's germline CDR1 is KGHSH and CDR2 LQKENI. CDR3 amino acids: CASSSTAFYGYTF. The CDR3 DNA sequence: TGTGCCAGCTCATCGACAGCATTCTATGGCTACACCTTC.

The count of this clone is one. The CDR3 nucleotides read TGTGCCAGCAGCTTGATCCCCGCTAGCGGGAGGACCAATGAGCAGTTCTTC. This sequence encodes CASSLIPASGRTNEQFF. The chain uses TRBV11-2 and TRBJ2-1; TRBD2 aligns across 11 bases. CDR3 size: 17 residues. Trimming at V came to 3 bases and at J to 6 bases, leaving 10 bases not matched to a gene. Germline V gene lookup returns CDR1 SGHAT and CDR2 FQNNGV.

This clone was seen once. The J gene is TRBJ2-2, the V gene TRBV27, with 10 bases matching TRBD2. V lost 2 bases, J lost 1 base, and 7 bases stayed unmatched. The CDR3 length is 18 residues. Germline CDR1 reads MNHEY; CDR2 reads SMNVEV (reference sequence). The CDR3: CASSLTLAGVLNTGELFF. The DNA for the CDR3 is TGTGCCAGCAGTTTAACGCTAGCGGGAGTATTGAACACCGGGGAGCTGTTTTTT.

The chain joins TRBV10-3 to TRBJ2-2, with unresolved D. Between the trimmed V and J ends, which lost 4 bases and 3 bases, there was a span of 18 bases. Germline lookup yields CDR1 ENHRY and CDR2 SYGVKD. There are 17 residues in the CDR3. This CDR3 is CAISVQTPRVHTGELFF. The CDR3 DNA follows: TGTGCCATCAGTGTGCAGACTCCCCGGGTACACACCGGGGAGCTGTTTTTT.

The chain uses TRBV19 and TRBJ1-1, with D unresolved. Deletions cut 6 bases from V and 0 bases from J, with 8 bases between. The CDR3 contains 13 residues. The germline V gene encodes CDR1 LNHDA and CDR2 SQIVND (reference sequence). The CDR3 DNA reads as TGTGCCAGTAGCAGGCCCATGAACACTGAAGCTTTCTTT. Its protein product is CASSRPMNTEAFF.

This chain links TRBV19 with TRBJ2-7; possibly TRBD2 for D (5 bases). Germline CDR1 reads LNHDA; CDR2 reads SQIVND (reference sequence). The V end lost 10 bases, the J end lost 0 bases, and 13 bases lay between the germline ends. The CDR3 totals 13 residues. The CDR3 region has the DNA TGTGCCACCGAGGGCTCGGACTCCTACGAGCAGTACTTC. It encodes CATEGSDSYEQYF.

The genes are TRBV11-2 and TRBJ2-7, with D unclear. V was shortened by 5 bases and J by 4 bases, with 6 bases between the two germline ends. This CDR3 has 11 residues. CDR1 SGHAT and CDR2 FQNNGV come from the germline V gene. CDR3 sequence reads: CASSLLYEQYF. The CDR3 bases are TGTGCCAGCAGCCTACTGTACGAGCAGTACTTC.

The chain is built from TRBV13 and TRBJ2-7; 7 bases are a match to TRBD2. From germline, CDR1 is PRHDT and CDR2 FYEKMQ (reference sequence). The CDR3 has 14 amino acids. J gave up 5 bases and V 7 bases, and 11 bases lay outside the gene matches. DNA for the CDR3: TGTGCCAGCACCCGTCGGCGGGAGCTCGACGAGCAGTACTTC. It encodes CASTRRRELDEQYF. Based on the CDR3 plus reference TRBV13 and TRBJ2-7, the full variable domain is AAGVIQSPRHLIKEKRETATLKCYPIPRHDTVYWYQQGPGQDPQFLISFYEKMQSDKGSIPDRFSAQQFSDYHSELNMSSLELGDSALYFCASTRRRELDEQYFGPGTRLTVT.

V usage is TRBV9 and J usage is TRBJ1-2; 9 bases line up with TRBD1. Trimming removed 4 bases from V and 11 bases from J; junction bases left unmatched: 18. The germline V gene has CDR1 SGDLS and CDR2 YYNGEE. This CDR3 contains 16 residues. The DNA for the CDR3 is TGTGCCAGCAGCCCCTTCTTGTGGGACAGGGAGTATCGATACACCTTC. Translated: CASSPFLWDREYRYTF.

The V gene is TRBV4-2, the J gene TRBJ2-1; no reliable D call. This CDR3 has 17 residues. Germline V gives CDR1 LGHNA, CDR2 YNFKEQ. The V end was cut by 1 base, the J end by 1 base, with 14 bases between. The CDR3 DNA reads TGTGCCAGCAGCCAAGGAGGTGCGCAATTATCCTACAATGAGCAGTTCTTC. Its translation is CASSQGGAQLSYNEQFF.

The gene calls are TRBV19 and TRBJ2-1; 8 bases are shared with TRBD2. V shed 3 bases, J shed 3 bases, and the junction held 13 bases outside the gene matches. The CDR3 has 18 amino acids. Germline CDR1 reads LNHDA; CDR2 reads SQIVND (reference sequence). The CDR3 region is CASSISGIGSAVYNEQFF. The DNA for the CDR3 is TGTGCCAGTAGTATTAGCGGGATCGGATCGGCCGTCTACAATGAGCAGTTCTTC.

The gene calls are TRBV11-3 and TRBJ1-2; no reliable D call. The CDR3 runs 12 residues. Germline loops: CDR1 SGHNT, CDR2 YENEEA. V was pared by 8 bases and J by 7 bases, with 14 bases between. This CDR3 is CASSGPVAGYTF. The CDR3 DNA sequence: TGTGCCAGCTCAGGTCCAGTTGCTGGCTACACCTTC.

This chain uses TRBV2 with TRBJ2-6; perhaps TRBD2 as D (6 bases). Germline V gene sequence: CDR1 SNHLY, CDR2 FYNNEI. V was trimmed by 8 bases and J by 2 bases, leaving 10 bases between them. The CDR3 consists of 14 residues. The DNA for the CDR3 is TGTGCCAGCGCCAGGGAGGCTGGGGCCAACGTCCTGACTTTC. This sequence encodes CASAREAGANVLTF.

This clone has a handful of counts. The J gene is TRBJ2-5, the V gene TRBV5-1; 13 nucleotides match TRBD2. CDR3 length: 16 amino acids. The germline V gene has CDR1 SGHRS and CDR2 YFSETQ. V lost 5 bases, J lost 5 bases, and 9 bases stayed unmatched. CDR3 sequence: CASRDTSGRAWETQYF. The CDR3 region has the DNA TGCGCCAGCAGGGATACTAGCGGGAGGGCTTGGGAGACCCAGTACTTC.

The genes are TRBV29-1 and TRBJ2-5; D unclear. V dropped 4 bases and J dropped 5 bases, with 23 bases sitting between them. The CDR3 loop spans 16 amino acids. Germline values: CDR1 SQVTM, CDR2 ANQGSEA. The CDR3 reads CSVVPLGSSLVETQYF. In DNA, the CDR3 is TGCAGCGTTGTCCCTTTGGGCAGCTCCCTGGTGGAGACCCAGTACTTC.

This rearrangement joins TRBV5-1 to TRBJ2-1; 8 bases are a match to TRBD2. The CDR3 loop spans 15 amino acids. Looked up from germline, CDR1 is SGHRS and CDR2 is YFSETQ. Trimming at V came to 5 bases and at J to 1 base, leaving 5 bases not matched to a gene. This chain's CDR3 is CASSGTGGSYNEQFF. The CDR3 nucleotides read TGCGCCAGCAGTGGCACGGGGGGGTCCTACAATGAGCAGTTCTTC.

V is TRBV11-2 and J is TRBJ1-2; D is unclear. The CDR3 contains 14 residues. CDR1 is SGHAT and CDR2 is FQNNGV in the germline V gene. The V gene lost 3 bases and the J gene lost 3 bases, with 11 bases spanning the gap. DNA for the CDR3: TGTGCCAGCAGCTTTTCCGCAGGCTACTATGGCTACACCTTC. It specifies CASSFSAGYYGYTF.

The V and J genes are TRBV25-1 and TRBJ1-1; D unclear. This CDR3 region has 15 residues. CDR1 is MGHDK, CDR2 SYGVNS, per germline. V dropped 4 bases and J dropped 3 bases, with 15 bases sitting between them. The CDR3 sequence: CASSGPLSIDTEAFF. CDR3 DNA: TGTGCCAGCAGTGGGCCCCTCTCCATTGACACTGAAGCTTTCTTT.

The gene calls are TRBV28 and TRBJ1-1, with TRBD1 as a possible D gene (6 bases). The length of the CDR3 is 15 residues. The V and J ends lost 6 bases and 5 bases respectively, with 19 bases between them. The germline gives CDR1 MDHEN, CDR2 SYDVKM. CDR3 loop: CASSYQTGTRTEAFF. The CDR3 DNA reads TGTGCCAGCAGCTACCAAACAGGGACGAGGACTGAAGCTTTCTTT. The variable domain in full, completed from reference TRBV28 and TRBJ1-1, reads DVKVTQSSRYLVKRTGEKVFLECVQDMDHENMFWYRQDPGLGLRLIYFSYDVKMKEKGDIPEGYSVSREKKERFSLILESASTNQTSMYLCASSYQTGTRTEAFFGQGTRLTVV.

This chain links TRBV27 with TRBJ1-1, with 9 bases aligning to TRBD1. Germline lookup yields CDR1 MNHEY and CDR2 SMNVEV (reference sequence). V was clipped by 5 bases and J by 11 bases; unmatched bases: 9. CDR3 length: 13 residues. In DNA form, the CDR3 reads TGTGCCAGCAGTACCCGGGACAGGGCTAGCGCTTTCTTT. It is translated as CASSTRDRASAFF.

The chain joins TRBV14 to TRBJ2-3, with 13 nucleotides matching TRBD2. The CDR3 is 17 amino acids. V gave up 4 bases and J gave up 5 bases; unmatched junction bases: 9. The V gene's germline CDR1 is SGHDN and CDR2 FVKESK. The CDR3 region has the DNA TGTGCCAGCAGCCCCCGGACTAGCGGGAGTAGTGGAGATACGCAGTATTTT. Translating gives CASSPRTSGSSGDTQYF.